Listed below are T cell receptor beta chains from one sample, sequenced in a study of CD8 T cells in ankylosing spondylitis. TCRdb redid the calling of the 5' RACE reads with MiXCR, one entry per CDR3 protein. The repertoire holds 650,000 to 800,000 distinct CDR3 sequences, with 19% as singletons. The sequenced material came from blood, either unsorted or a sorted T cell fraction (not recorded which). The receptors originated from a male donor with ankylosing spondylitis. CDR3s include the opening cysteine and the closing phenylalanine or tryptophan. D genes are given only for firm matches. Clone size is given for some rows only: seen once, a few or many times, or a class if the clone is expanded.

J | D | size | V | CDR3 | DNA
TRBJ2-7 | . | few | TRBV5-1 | CASSPSGGMYEQYF | TGCGCCAGCAGCCCCTCCGGCGGGATGTACGAGCAGTACTTC
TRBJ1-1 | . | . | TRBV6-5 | CASSYSRGLNTEAFF | TGTGCCAGCAGTTACTCGAGGGGACTGAACACTGAAGCTTTCTTT
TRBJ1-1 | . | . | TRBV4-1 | CASSHPPESNTEAFF | TGCGCCAGCAGCCACCCCCCCGAGTCGAACACTGAAGCTTTCTTT
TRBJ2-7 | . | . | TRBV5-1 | CASSRGGQDTYEQYF | TGCGCCAGCAGCCGGGGGGGACAGGATACCTACGAGCAGTACTTC
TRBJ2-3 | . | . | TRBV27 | CASSHGSTDTQYF | TGTGCCAGCAGTCACGGTAGCACAGATACGCAGTATTTT
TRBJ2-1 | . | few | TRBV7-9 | CASSFESEGIDEQFF | TGTGCCAGCAGCTTTGAGTCGGAGGGAATAGATGAGCAGTTCTTC
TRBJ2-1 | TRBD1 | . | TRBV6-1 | CASRDGTGRGGEQFF | TGTGCCAGCAGAGACGGGACAGGGAGAGGTGGTGAGCAGTTCTTC
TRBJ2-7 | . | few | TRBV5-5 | CASSLPDDRQSNEQYF | TGTGCCAGCAGCTTACCCGACGACCGCCAATCAAACGAGCAGTACTTC
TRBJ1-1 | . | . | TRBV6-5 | CASSYDTLNTEAFF | TGTGCCAGCAGCTACGACACGTTGAACACTGAAGCTTTCTTT
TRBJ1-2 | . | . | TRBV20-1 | CSARWADNYGYTF | TGCAGTGCTAGATGGGCAGATAACTATGGCTACACCTTC
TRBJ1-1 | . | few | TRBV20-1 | CSAGGLSEAFF | TGCAGTGCTGGGGGGTTGAGTGAAGCTTTCTTT
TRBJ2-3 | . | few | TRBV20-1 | CSAVPSGGTDTQYF | TGCAGTGCTGTGCCTTCTGGCGGCACAGATACGCAGTATTTT
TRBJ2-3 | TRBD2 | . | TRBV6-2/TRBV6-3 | CASSYEGGPYDTQYF | TGTGCCAGCAGTTACGAGGGAGGGCCGTATGATACGCAGTATTTT
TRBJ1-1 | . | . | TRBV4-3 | CASSQDVIVVEAFF | TGCGCCAGCAGCCAAGATGTTATAGTAGTGGAAGCTTTCTTT
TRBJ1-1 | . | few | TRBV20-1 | CSARPSGEAFF | TGCAGTGCTAGGCCCTCGGGTGAAGCTTTCTTT
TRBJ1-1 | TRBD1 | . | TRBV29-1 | CSVEGQGVFF | TGCAGCGTTGAGGGACAGGGGGTTTTCTTT
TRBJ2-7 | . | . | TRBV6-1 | CASSLKPEGSYEQYF | TGTGCCAGCAGTCTTAAGCCGGAGGGCTCCTACGAGCAGTACTTC
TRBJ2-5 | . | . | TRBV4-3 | CASSQDFGEDQETQYF | TGCGCCAGCAGCCAAGATTTCGGGGAAGACCAAGAGACCCAGTACTTC
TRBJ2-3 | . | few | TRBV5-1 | CASSSTGTNTDTQYF | TGCGCCAGCAGCTCGACAGGGACTAACACAGATACGCAGTATTTT
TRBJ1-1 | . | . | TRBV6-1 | CASSEKIRRGTEAFF | TGTGCCAGCAGTGAAAAGATCAGGCGAGGGACTGAAGCTTTCTTT
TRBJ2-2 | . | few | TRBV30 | CAWSVGFTGELFF | TGTGCCTGGAGTGTCGGGTTCACCGGGGAGCTGTTTTTT
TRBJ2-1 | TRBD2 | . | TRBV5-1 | CASSVAGVGNNEQFF | TGCGCCAGCAGCGTAGCGGGAGTCGGAAACAATGAGCAGTTCTTC
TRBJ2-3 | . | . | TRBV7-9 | CASSLSAVF | TGTGCCAGCAGCTTATCGGCTGTATTT
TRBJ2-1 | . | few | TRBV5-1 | CASSTLGSSPSYNEQFF | TGCGCCAGCAGCACCCTCGGGTCGTCCCCCTCCTACAATGAGCAGTTCTTC
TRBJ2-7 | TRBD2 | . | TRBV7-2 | CASSLRPAGEGNEQYF | TGTGCCAGCAGCCTCAGGCCCGCGGGAGAGGGAAACGAGCAGTACTTC
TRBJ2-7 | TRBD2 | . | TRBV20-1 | CSATWTSAHEQYF | TGCAGTGCTACCTGGACTAGCGCCCACGAGCAGTACTTC
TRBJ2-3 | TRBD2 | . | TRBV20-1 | CSADPGLVVDTQYF | TGCAGTGCGGATCCGGGACTAGTTGTAGATACGCAGTATTTT
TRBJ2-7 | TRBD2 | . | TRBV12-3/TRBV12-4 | CASSLRGLAGDDYEQYF | TGTGCCAGCAGCCTCCGTGGACTAGCGGGGGACGACTACGAGCAGTACTTC
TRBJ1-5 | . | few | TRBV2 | CASQTGPGQPQHF | TGTGCCAGCCAAACAGGCCCTGGACAGCCCCAGCATTTT
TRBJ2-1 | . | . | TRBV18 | CASSPPTGNEQFF | TGTGCCAGCTCACCACCGACGGGGAATGAGCAGTTCTTC
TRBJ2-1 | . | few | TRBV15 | CATSRDLNTYNEQFF | TGTGCCACCAGCAGAGATCTTAACACCTACAATGAGCAGTTCTTC
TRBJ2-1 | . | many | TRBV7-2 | CASRPGLYNEQFF | TGTGCCAGCAGACCCGGACTCTACAATGAGCAGTTCTTC
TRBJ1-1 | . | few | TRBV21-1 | CASSKAPGTTEAFF | TGTGCCAGCAGCAAAGCGCCAGGGACGACTGAAGCTTTCTTT
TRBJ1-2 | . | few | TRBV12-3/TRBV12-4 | CASSLVGRNNYGYTF | TGTGCCAGCAGTTTGGTTGGAAGGAATAACTATGGCTACACCTTC
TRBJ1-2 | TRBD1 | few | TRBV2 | CASSEGPFRGYGYTF | TGTGCCAGCAGTGAGGGCCCGTTCAGGGGGTATGGCTACACCTTC
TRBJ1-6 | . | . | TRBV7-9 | CASSGPGEDNSPLHF | TGTGCCAGCAGCGGCCCTGGGGAGGATAATTCACCCCTCCACTTT
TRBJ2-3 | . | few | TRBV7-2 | CASSLGRRNTDTQYF | TGTGCCAGCAGCCTGGGTAGGCGGAACACAGATACGCAGTATTTT
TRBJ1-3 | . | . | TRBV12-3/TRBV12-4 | CASSFGRVVRNTIYF | TGTGCCAGCAGTTTTGGCAGGGTGGTTAGAAACACCATATATTTT
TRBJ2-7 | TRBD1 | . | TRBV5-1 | CASRDDGTGLGQYF | TGCGCCAGCAGAGATGACGGGACAGGCCTTGGGCAGTACTTC
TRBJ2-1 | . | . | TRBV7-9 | CASSLVGLDNEQFF | TGTGCCAGCAGCTTAGTAGGACTTGACAATGAGCAGTTCTTC
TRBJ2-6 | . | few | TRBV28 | CASSSLRASGANVLTF | TGTGCCAGCAGTTCCTTGAGGGCCTCTGGGGCCAACGTCCTGACTTTC
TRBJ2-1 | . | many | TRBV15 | CATSRGGNYNEQFF | TGTGCCACCAGCAGAGGTGGCAACTACAATGAGCAGTTCTTC
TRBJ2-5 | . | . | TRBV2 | CASSEHRSQETQYF | TGTGCCAGCAGTGAACACCGCAGCCAAGAGACCCAGTACTTC
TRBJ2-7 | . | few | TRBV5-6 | CASSLSRLFYEQYF | TGTGCCAGCAGCCTGTCCAGGCTCTTCTACGAGCAGTACTTC
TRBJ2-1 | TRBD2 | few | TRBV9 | CASSTGLAGRHNEQFF | TGTGCCAGCAGCACCGGACTAGCGGGGCGTCACAATGAGCAGTTCTTC
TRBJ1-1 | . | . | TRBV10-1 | CASSESPVATEAFF | TGCGCCAGCAGTGAATCCCCCGTTGCAACTGAAGCTTTCTTT
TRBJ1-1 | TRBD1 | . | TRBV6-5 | CASSYQGQIKTEAFF | TGTGCCAGCAGTTACCAGGGACAGATCAAGACTGAAGCTTTCTTT
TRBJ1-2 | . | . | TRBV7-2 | CATAEGTNYGYTF | TGTGCCACCGCGGAGGGGACTAACTATGGCTACACCTTC
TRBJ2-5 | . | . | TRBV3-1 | CASSQRGAQETQYF | TGTGCCAGCAGCCAACGGGGGGCCCAAGAGACCCAGTACTTC
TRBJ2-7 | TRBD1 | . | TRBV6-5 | CASSYLTGGAGYEQYF | TGTGCCAGCAGTTACTTAACAGGGGGCGCAGGGTACGAGCAGTACTTC
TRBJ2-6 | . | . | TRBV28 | CASSFVSSGANVLTF | TGTGCCAGCAGTTTTGTTAGCTCTGGGGCCAACGTCCTGACTTTC
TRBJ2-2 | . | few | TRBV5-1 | CASSLVPGTNTGELFF | TGCGCCAGCAGCTTGGTGCCAGGGACGAACACCGGGGAGCTGTTTTTT
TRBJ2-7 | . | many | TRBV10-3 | CAISDSRQYEQYF | TGTGCCATCAGTGATTCCAGGCAGTACGAGCAGTACTTC
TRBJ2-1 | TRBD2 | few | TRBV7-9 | CASSFPLAGVWNEQFF | TGTGCCAGCAGCTTTCCACTAGCGGGAGTTTGGAATGAGCAGTTCTTC